The source of this T cell receptor beta chain is a study of cytomegalovirus exposure and HLA in healthy donors. Overall study findings and caveats: Upon later analysis, HLA-associated TCR beta chains proved more clonally expanded than other, equally common chains. In a later analysis, a genetic analysis reported fewer productive-TCR N-insertions in an Asian-associated ancestry cluster than the cohort average. Highest at DRB1 and lowest at HLA-C, TCR association rates differed among HLA loci in a later analysis. As confirmed in vitro, a few CMV-associated chains were specific for CMV antigens.

PCR primers comprised 60 Vbeta and 13 Jbeta primers. The method was immunoSEQ multiplex PCR; TCRdb's version includes in-frame clones alone and lacks a portion of them. The sample lists 200,000 to 250,000 clones, 70% to 80% seen once, with roughly 2.5% in the top ten. Concerning this clone: Its antigen remains unknown.

This sequence was found in a woman aged 60-75 years in good health and CMV-seropositive. The sample consisted of PBMCs.

The CDR3, as DNA: TGCAGCATCAGGACAGGGGCCTACGAGCAGTACTTC. Translated, it gives CSIRTGAYEQYF. The rearrangement links TRBV29-1 to TRBJ2-7; TRBD1 matches 9 bases. The length of the CDR3 is 12 residues. The trim removed 8 bases at V and 2 bases at J, leaving 4 bases unmatched. Germline V gene data show CDR1 as SQVTM and CDR2 as ANQGSEA.